This T cell receptor (beta chain) was captured in a study of blood T cell repertoires in COVID-19. Looking at the study overall: Researchers got acute and convalescent COVID-19 samples from the United States, Italy and Spain.

Per the original methods: Scientists estimated how many nucleated cells there were by amplifying reference gene primers. Method: immunoSEQ multiplex PCR; TCRdb's copy keeps in-frame clones and lacks some. D and trimming were read from the DNA, whereas the V and J calls and clone size are those reported in that table. The sample lists hundreds of thousands of clones; 70% to 85% were seen once. Participants were aged 18 to 89 years from about two dozen US areas. Categorization into cohorts depended on clinical history that participants reported. In germline, CDR1 is SGHNT, CDR2 YYREEE (reference sequence). The CDR3 has 15 amino acids. V trimming: 3 bases; J trimming: 1 base; junction bases outside the gene matches: 6.

J is TRBJ2-7 and V is TRBV5-4, with 8 bases lining up with TRBD1. The sequence was collected from a woman between 55 and 75 years old who had recovered from COVID-19. The sequencing input was PBMCs or T cells enriched from blood (not recorded which). The CDR3 protein is CASSSQDRGSYEQYF. The DNA of the CDR3 is TGTGCCAGCAGCTCCCAAGACAGGGGTTCCTACGAGCAGTACTTC. Based on the CDR3 plus reference TRBV5-4 and TRBJ2-7, the full variable domain is ETGVTQSPTHLIKTRGQQVTLRCSSQSGHNTVSWYQQALGQGPQFIFQYYREEENGRGNFPPRFSGLQFPNYSSELNVNALELDDSALYLCASSSQDRGSYEQYFGPGTRLTVT.